What follows are 26 T cell receptor beta chains derived from one specimen sequenced in a study of beta chain features in type 1 diabetes. Since all of the isolated RNA was reverse transcribed, expressed TCRB transcripts were what got sequenced. TCRdb's copy holds only in-frame clones and misses some; the assay was immunoSEQ multiplex PCR. This sample has around 650,000 clones, with 12% found just once. Their target antigens are unknown. Findings and limits, study-wide: In every one of the four CD4+ subsets, TCRB CDR3s were moderately but significantly shorter in Type 1 diabetes patients.

The sample comprised naive CD4+ T cells from blood. All receptors come from a man aged 25 to 45 with type 1 diabetes.

V gene TRBV13 combines with J gene TRBJ2-5, with D possibly being TRBD1 (6 bases). The V end was cut by 6 bases, the J end by 2 bases, with 13 bases between. This CDR3 has 14 amino acids. Germline V lookup: CDR1 PRHDT, CDR2 FYEKMQ (reference sequence). The CDR3 spells CASSEWTAQETQYF. Written as DNA, the CDR3 is TGTGCCAGCAGTGAATGGACAGCTCAAGAGACCCAGTACTTC.

This chain connects TRBV7-3 to TRBJ1-5; tentative D call: TRBD1 (6 bases). CDR1 and CDR2 from the germline V gene are SGHTA and FQGTGA. Trimming removed 5 bases at V and 9 bases at J, with 14 bases between. The CDR3 is 13 amino acids. The DNA for the CDR3 is TGTGCCAGCAGCCTACAGGGCTTAGGGCCCCAGCATTTT. It yields the protein CASSLQGLGPQHF.

V is TRBV7-2 and J is TRBJ1-2; TRBD1 agrees at 11 bases. CDR1 SGHTA and CDR2 FQGNSA come from the germline V gene. After removal of 8 bases from V and 7 bases from J, the junction contained 15 bases not matched to a gene. There are 16 residues in the CDR3. The CDR3 nucleotides read TGTGCCAGCTCAGTCGGGACAGGGGGGCCAAAGAGTGGCTACACCTTC. Protein sequence: CASSVGTGGPKSGYTF.

The chain couples TRBV25-1 to TRBJ1-4; no clear D. This CDR3 region has 12 residues. Trimming left V 7 bases short and J 6 bases short, with 9 bases between. Germline lookup yields CDR1 MGHDK and CDR2 SYGVNS. This chain's CDR3 is CASTGRDEKLFF. The CDR3, as DNA: TGTGCCAGCACTGGGCGAGATGAAAAACTGTTTTTT.

The chain links TRBV5-6 to TRBJ1-6; D call uncertain. V lost 2 bases to trimming and J lost 5 bases, with 8 bases between them. This CDR3 is built from 14 residues. Germline V gene lookup returns CDR1 SGHDT and CDR2 YYEEEE. CDR3 nucleotide sequence: TGTGCCAGCAGCTTCATAGAGGATAATTCACCCCTCCACTTT. Amino acids: CASSFIEDNSPLHF. Variable domain in full (rest from reference TRBV5-6 and TRBJ1-6): DAGVTQSPTHLIKTRGQQVTLRCSPKSGHDTVSWYQQALGQGPQFIFQYYEEEERQRGNFPDRFSGHQFPNYSSELNVNALLLGDSALYLCASSFIEDNSPLHFGNGTRLTVT.

This clone showed up just a few times. This chain uses TRBV7-7 with TRBJ2-5; 7 positions agree with TRBD2. Trimming took 2 bases from V and 1 from J; bases not matched to a gene: 13. CDR1 and CDR2 from the germline V gene are SSHAT and FNYEAQ (reference sequence). This CDR3 region has 18 residues. DNA of the CDR3: TGTGCCAGCAGCTTAAACGGCGGCCGGGGGGTCGGCCAAGAGACCCAGTACTTC. As protein: CASSLNGGRGVGQETQYF.

This clone was observed a few times. This sequence joins TRBV7-9 and TRBJ2-1, with D perhaps TRBD1 (6 bases). V lost 0 bases, J lost 8 bases, and 14 bases lay in between. The CDR3 consists of 15 residues. Looked up from germline, CDR1 is SEHNR and CDR2 is FQNEAQ (reference sequence). Written as DNA, the CDR3 is TGTGCCAGCAGCTTAGCATTGCAGGGGACGGATGAGCAGTTCTTC. Translation gives CASSLALQGTDEQFF.

This clone was counted between two and nine times. The chain couples TRBV27 to TRBJ2-7, with 8 bases aligning to TRBD1. The length of the CDR3 is 13 residues. Germline values: CDR1 MNHEY, CDR2 SMNVEV (reference sequence). V dropped 5 bases and J dropped 4; count of bases not matched to a gene: 4. Written as DNA, the CDR3 is TGTGCCAGCAGTCCCCGACAGGGGTACGAGCAGTACTTC. This codes for CASSPRQGYEQYF.

A few counts support this clone. The V and J genes are TRBV2 and TRBJ2-2; 12 nucleotides line up with TRBD1. Germline values: CDR1 SNHLY, CDR2 FYNNEI. V dropped 4 bases and J dropped 4; count of bases not matched to a gene: 7. The CDR3 totals 17 residues. CDR3 protein: CASSAGTGGMGTGELFF. The CDR3 coding sequence is TGTGCCAGCAGTGCGGGGACAGGGGGCATGGGCACCGGGGAGCTGTTTTTT.

J is TRBJ2-7 and V is TRBV18, with TRBD1 as a possible D gene (6 bases). The germline V gene encodes CDR1 KGHSH and CDR2 LQKENI. The V end lost 2 bases, the J end lost 5 bases, and 13 bases lay between the germline ends. There are 14 residues in the CDR3. The CDR3 spells CASSPRHRADEQYF. DNA of the CDR3: TGTGCCAGCTCACCAAGGCACAGGGCCGACGAGCAGTACTTC. The full variable domain, its missing parts supplied by reference TRBV18 and TRBJ2-7, is NAGVMQNPRHLVRRRGQEARLRCSPMKGHSHVYWYRQLPEEGLKFMVYLQKENIIDESGMPKERFSAEFPKEGPSILRIQQVVRGDSAAYFCASSPRHRADEQYFGPGTRLTVT.

This clone occurred a few times. The chain carries TRBV4-2 and TRBJ2-1; D remains unclear. V dropped 1 base and J dropped 6 bases, with 16 bases sitting between them. From germline, CDR1 is LGHNA and CDR2 YNFKEQ. This CDR3 comprises 16 residues. The CDR3 DNA reads as TGTGCCAGCAGCCAAGCTGAGGTACCCGCCACCAATGAGCAGTTCTTC. Its protein is CASSQAEVPATNEQFF.

This clone showed up just a few times. The J gene is TRBJ2-5, the V gene TRBV18, with D unclear. Germline V gene sequence: CDR1 KGHSH, CDR2 LQKENI. The CDR3 consists of 15 residues. V lost 2 bases and J lost 0, with 10 bases in between. CDR3: CASSPGDWYQETQYF. CDR3 in DNA: TGTGCCAGCTCACCAGGAGACTGGTACCAAGAGACCCAGTACTTC.

In this sample, this clone turned up a few times. The gene calls are TRBV2 and TRBJ1-5, with D tentatively TRBD1 (6 bases). Trimming took off 0 bases at V and 7 bases at J, with 19 bases between the two ends. The germline V gene encodes CDR1 SNHLY and CDR2 FYNNEI. The CDR3 loop spans 17 amino acids. The CDR3 DNA reads TGTGCCAGCAGTGAAGCGCTTACGAACAGGGTGCGACAGCCCCAGCATTTT. Protein: CASSEALTNRVRQPQHF.

Only a few counts were recorded for this clone. The chain uses TRBV7-2 and TRBJ1-2, with D possibly TRBD1 on 6 matching bases. The germline V and J ends were trimmed by 1 base and 8 bases, with 14 bases remaining between them. Germline CDR1 and CDR2: SGHTA and FQGNSA. The CDR3 consists of 14 residues. The CDR3 loop is CASSLGTALGGYTF. The CDR3 DNA is TGTGCCAGCAGCTTAGGGACAGCGCTCGGGGGCTACACCTTC.

This chain connects TRBV7-6 to TRBJ2-1; 9 nucleotides line up with TRBD2. The CDR3 contains 16 residues. Per germline, CDR1 SGHVS and CDR2 FNYEAQ. The junction had 9 bases not matched to a gene; V was cut back by 4 bases and J by 5 bases. CDR3: CASSYPTSGWNNEQFF. CDR3 in DNA: TGTGCCAGCAGCTACCCTACTAGCGGGTGGAACAATGAGCAGTTCTTC.

This rearrangement joins TRBV7-2 to TRBJ2-1, with a weak D call TRBD1 (6 bases). Trimming shortened V by 6 bases and J by 4 bases, and 13 bases separated the two germline ends. From germline, CDR1 is SGHTA and CDR2 FQGNSA. The CDR3 runs to 14 residues. The DNA of the CDR3 is TGTGCCAGCAGAGGTCAGGGGCGTTACAATGAGCAGTTCTTC. It yields the protein CASRGQGRYNEQFF.

The chain joins TRBV7-9 to TRBJ1-5; D is ambiguous. CDR1 SEHNR and CDR2 FQNEAQ come from the germline V gene (reference sequence). The V gene lost 4 bases and the J gene lost 7 bases, with 14 bases spanning the gap. The CDR3 sequence is 14 residues long. The CDR3 region is CASSSQTRGQPQHF. The CDR3 region has the DNA TGTGCCAGCAGCTCTCAGACGCGCGGACAGCCCCAGCATTTT.

Only a few counts were recorded for this clone. The V and J genes are TRBV4-3 and TRBJ1-4; the match to TRBD1 covers 8 bases. Germline V CDR1 and CDR2: LGHNA, YSLEER. Unmatched junction bases numbered 9, after V lost 4 bases and J lost 8 bases. This CDR3 comprises 15 residues. The DNA for the CDR3 is TGCGCCAGCAGCCTAGGACAGGGAGAGGAGGAAAAACTGTTTTTT. This translates into CASSLGQGEEEKLFF.

This clone was observed a handful of times. No DNA is shown, since the ends of the CDR3 on it are uncertain; the CDR3 is the one TCRdb lists. The gene calls are TRBV7-9 and TRBJ2-3; no check of the table's D call, TRBD2, against the DNA was made. From its first to its last residue, the CDR3 has 17 amino acids. CDR1 is SEHNR, CDR2 FQNEAQ, per germline (reference sequence). CDR3 region: CASSSFGPGKSTDTQYF.

This chain joins TRBV6-5 and TRBJ1-2; D might be TRBD1 (6 bases). Trimming took 0 bases from V and 7 from J, leaving 18 bases between them. Germline V gene lookup returns CDR1 MNHEY and CDR2 SVGAGI. This CDR3 region has 16 residues. As DNA, the CDR3 is TGTGCCAGCAGTTACTCCGGGGGGGCGGCCCGTATTGGCTACACCTTC. The encoded protein is CASSYSGGAARIGYTF.

This clone appeared a few times. The gene calls are TRBV5-1 and TRBJ2-5, with D perhaps TRBD2 (5 bases). The V gene's germline CDR1 is SGHRS and CDR2 YFSETQ. Trimming cost V 5 bases and J 5 bases, with 22 bases left between them. CDR3 length equals 16 residues. CDR3 DNA: TGCGCCAGCAGGCTGAACCCGGGATTAAAAGGGGAGACCCAGTACTTC. Translated, it gives CASRLNPGLKGETQYF.

In its sample, this clone was seen a few times. The chain couples TRBV9 to TRBJ2-5; a weak D match, TRBD1 (6 bases). The CDR3 length is 15 residues. Germline assignment: CDR1 SGDLS and CDR2 YYNGEE. V was shortened by 4 bases and J by 4 bases, with 17 bases between the two germline ends. The CDR3 DNA reads as TGTGCCAGCAGCCCCAGGGGACAAAGTGGAGAGACCCAGTACTTC. As protein: CASSPRGQSGETQYF.

This sequence joins TRBV5-4 and TRBJ1-4; TRBD1 might be the D (6 bases). Trimming took off 4 bases at V and 6 bases at J, with 16 bases between the two ends. The CDR3 extends over 15 amino acids. From germline, CDR1 is SGHNT and CDR2 YYREEE (reference sequence). CDR3 DNA: TGTGCCAGCAGCCAGACCTTGACAGGCGATGAAAAACTGTTTTTT. It specifies CASSQTLTGDEKLFF. Variable domain in full (rest from reference TRBV5-4 and TRBJ1-4): ETGVTQSPTHLIKTRGQQVTLRCSSQSGHNTVSWYQQALGQGPQFIFQYYREEENGRGNFPPRFSGLQFPNYSSELNVNALELDDSALYLCASSQTLTGDEKLFFGSGTQLSVL.

There are a few counts of this clone. V is TRBV28 and J is TRBJ2-1, with D perhaps matching TRBD1 (6 bases). Germline assignment: CDR1 MDHEN and CDR2 SYDVKM. CDR3 length: 19 residues. The V end lost 5 bases, the J end lost 5 bases, and 28 bases lay between the germline ends. For the CDR3, the DNA is TGTGCCAGCAGTATAAACCCGGGACACCCGATGGGAGTTCACAATGAGCAGTTCTTC. Translated, it gives CASSINPGHPMGVHNEQFF.

The chain is built from TRBV7-2 and TRBJ1-2, with 7 bases identical to TRBD1. V shed 3 bases and J 8 bases; nucleotides not matched to a gene: 6. The CDR3 contains 13 residues. Per the germline V gene, CDR1 is SGHTA and CDR2 is FQGNSA. CDR3 protein: CASSLVTGQGYTF. The CDR3 DNA is TGTGCCAGCAGCTTGGTGACAGGGCAAGGCTACACCTTC.

V and J are TRBV5-6 and TRBJ1-2, with TRBD1 as a possible D gene (6 bases). Germline V gene lookup returns CDR1 SGHDT and CDR2 YYEEEE. This CDR3 spans 15 amino acids. With 1 base removed from V and 2 bases from J, the gap between germline ends came to 12 bases. The CDR3 loop is CASSLLGAGNYGYTF. CDR3 in DNA: TGTGCCAGCAGCTTGTTGGGGGCAGGGAACTATGGCTACACCTTC. Combining the CDR3 with reference TRBV5-6 and TRBJ1-2 gives the whole variable domain DAGVTQSPTHLIKTRGQQVTLRCSPKSGHDTVSWYQQALGQGPQFIFQYYEEEERQRGNFPDRFSGHQFPNYSSELNVNALLLGDSALYLCASSLLGAGNYGYTFGSGTRLTVV.